The present T cell receptor (beta chain) was sequenced within a study of blood T cell repertoires in COVID-19. TCRdb keeps only in-frame clones here, not all; method: immunoSEQ multiplex PCR. This sample has approximately 97,000 clones, with about 90% found just once. Material for sequencing was peripheral blood. This sequence was found in a middle-aged man with COVID-19, enrolled during active disease.

The CDR3 here is CASSAAGTGGPEAFF. The CDR3 coding sequence is TGTGCCAGCTCAGCCGCCGGGACAGGGGGCCCTGAAGCTTTCTTT. V and J are TRBV18 and TRBJ1-1; the match to TRBD1 covers 12 bases. Germline lookup yields CDR1 KGHSH and CDR2 LQKENI. The V gene end was trimmed by 5 bases and the J gene end by 6 bases; junction bases not matched to a gene: 7. The CDR3 extends over 15 amino acids.